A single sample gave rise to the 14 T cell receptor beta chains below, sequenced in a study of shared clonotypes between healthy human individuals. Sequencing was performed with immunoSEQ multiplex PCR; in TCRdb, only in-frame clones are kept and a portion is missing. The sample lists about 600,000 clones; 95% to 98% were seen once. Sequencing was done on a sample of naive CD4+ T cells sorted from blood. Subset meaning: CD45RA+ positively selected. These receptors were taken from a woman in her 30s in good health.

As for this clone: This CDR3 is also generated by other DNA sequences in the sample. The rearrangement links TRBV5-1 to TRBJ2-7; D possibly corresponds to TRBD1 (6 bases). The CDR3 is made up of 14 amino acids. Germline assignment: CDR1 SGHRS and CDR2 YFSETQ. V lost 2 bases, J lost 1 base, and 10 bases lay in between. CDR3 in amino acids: CASSLGRGSYEQYF. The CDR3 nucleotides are TGCGCCAGCAGCTTAGGCAGGGGTTCCTACGAGCAGTACTTC.

The CDR3 bases are TGTGCCAGCACCTCAGGCACTGAAGCTTTCTTT. It specifies CASTSGTEAFF. The chain recombines TRBV6-1 with TRBJ1-1; no clear D. The V gene's germline CDR1 is MNHNS and CDR2 SASEGT. The V end was cut by 7 bases, the J end by 4 bases, with 7 bases between. This CDR3 has 11 amino acids.

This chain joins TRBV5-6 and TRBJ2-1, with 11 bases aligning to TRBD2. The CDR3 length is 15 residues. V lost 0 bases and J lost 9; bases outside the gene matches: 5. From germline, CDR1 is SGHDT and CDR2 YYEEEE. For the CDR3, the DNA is TGTGCCAGCAGCTTGGAGTCTAGCGGGAGGAGTGAGCAGTTCTTC. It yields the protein CASSLESSGRSEQFF. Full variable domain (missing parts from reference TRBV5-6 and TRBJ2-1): DAGVTQSPTHLIKTRGQQVTLRCSPKSGHDTVSWYQQALGQGPQFIFQYYEEEERQRGNFPDRFSGHQFPNYSSELNVNALLLGDSALYLCASSLESSGRSEQFFGPGTRLTVL.

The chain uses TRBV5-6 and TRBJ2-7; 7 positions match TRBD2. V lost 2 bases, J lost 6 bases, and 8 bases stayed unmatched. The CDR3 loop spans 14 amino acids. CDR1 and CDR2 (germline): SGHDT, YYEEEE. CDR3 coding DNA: TGTGCCAGCAGCTTCGGGGACTATAGGGGCGAGCAGTACTTC. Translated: CASSFGDYRGEQYF.

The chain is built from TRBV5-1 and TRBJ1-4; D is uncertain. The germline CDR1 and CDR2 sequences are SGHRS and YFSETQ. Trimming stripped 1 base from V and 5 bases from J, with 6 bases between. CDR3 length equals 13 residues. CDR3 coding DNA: TGCGCCAGCAGCTTGTTCAAAAATGAAAAACTGTTTTTT. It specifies CASSLFKNEKLFF. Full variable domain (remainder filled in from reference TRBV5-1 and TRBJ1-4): KAGVTQTPRYLIKTRGQQVTLSCSPISGHRSVSWYQQTPGQGLQFLFEYFSETQRNKGNFPGRFSGRQFSNSRSEMNVSTLELGDSALYLCASSLFKNEKLFFGSGTQLSVL.

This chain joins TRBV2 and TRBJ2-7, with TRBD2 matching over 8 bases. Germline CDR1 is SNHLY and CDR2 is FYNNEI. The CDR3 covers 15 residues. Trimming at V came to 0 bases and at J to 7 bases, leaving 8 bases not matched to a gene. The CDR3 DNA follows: TGTGCCAGCAGTGAAGCGAGCGGGGGTAGGAGGGAGCAGTACTTC. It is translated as CASSEASGGRREQYF.

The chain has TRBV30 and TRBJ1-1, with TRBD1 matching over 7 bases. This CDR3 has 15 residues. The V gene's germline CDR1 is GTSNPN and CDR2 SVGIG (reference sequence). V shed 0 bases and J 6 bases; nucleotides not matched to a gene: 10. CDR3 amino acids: CAWSVGDRDEPEAFF. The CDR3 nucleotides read TGTGCCTGGAGTGTCGGAGACAGGGATGAACCTGAAGCTTTCTTT.

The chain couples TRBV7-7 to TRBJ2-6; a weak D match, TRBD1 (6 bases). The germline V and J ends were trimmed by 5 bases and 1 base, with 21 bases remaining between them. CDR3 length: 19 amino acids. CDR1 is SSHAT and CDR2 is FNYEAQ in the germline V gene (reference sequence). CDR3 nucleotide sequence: TGTGCCAGCAGCGCAGAGGACAGTTCTTTGAGGTCTGGGGCCAACGTCCTGACTTTC. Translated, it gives CASSAEDSSLRSGANVLTF. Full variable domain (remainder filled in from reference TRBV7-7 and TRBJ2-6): GAGVSQSPRYKVTKRGQDVTLRCDPISSHATLYWYQQALGQGPEFLTYFNYEAQPDKSGLPSDRFSAERPEGSISTLTIQRTEQRDSAMYRCASSAEDSSLRSGANVLTFGAGSRLTVL.

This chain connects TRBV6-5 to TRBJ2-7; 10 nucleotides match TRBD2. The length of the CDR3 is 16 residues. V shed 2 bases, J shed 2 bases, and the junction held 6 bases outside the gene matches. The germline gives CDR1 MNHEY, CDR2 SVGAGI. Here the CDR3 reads CASSYAGTSAAYEQYF. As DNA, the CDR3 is TGTGCCAGCAGTTACGCCGGGACTAGCGCGGCCTACGAGCAGTACTTC.

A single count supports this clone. DNA for the CDR3: TGTGCCAGCAGCCAAGCGAGGGCCTCGGCCGGGGAGCTGTTTTTT. Protein: CASSQARASAGELFF. J is TRBJ2-2 and V is TRBV4-2; D perhaps matches TRBD2 (5 bases). The germline V and J ends were trimmed by 1 base and 6 bases, with 12 bases remaining between them. Germline CDR1 is LGHNA and CDR2 is YNFKEQ. CDR3 size: 15 residues.

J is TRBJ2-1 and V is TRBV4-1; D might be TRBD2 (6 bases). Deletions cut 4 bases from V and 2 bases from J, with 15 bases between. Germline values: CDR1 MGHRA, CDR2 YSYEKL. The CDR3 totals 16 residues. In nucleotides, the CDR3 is TGCGCCAGCAGCCCCCCTAGGGAGCGGGCCTACAATGAGCAGTTCTTC. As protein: CASSPPRERAYNEQFF.

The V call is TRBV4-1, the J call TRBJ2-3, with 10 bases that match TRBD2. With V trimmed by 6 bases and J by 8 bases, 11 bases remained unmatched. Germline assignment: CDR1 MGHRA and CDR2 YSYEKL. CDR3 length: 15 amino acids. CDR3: CASRGAGGPSFTQYF. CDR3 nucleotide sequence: TGCGCCAGCAGAGGAGCGGGAGGGCCCTCGTTTACGCAGTATTTT.

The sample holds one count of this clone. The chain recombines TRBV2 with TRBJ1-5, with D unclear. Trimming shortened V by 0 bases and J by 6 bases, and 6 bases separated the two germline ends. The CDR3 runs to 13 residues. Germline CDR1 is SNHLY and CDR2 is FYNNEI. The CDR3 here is CASSEAWGQPQHF. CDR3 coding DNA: TGTGCCAGCAGTGAAGCGTGGGGTCAGCCCCAGCATTTT.

CDR3 loop: CASSPRGDQPQHF. The CDR3 coding sequence is TGTGCCAGCAGCCCTAGGGGGGATCAGCCCCAGCATTTT. This rearrangement joins TRBV28 to TRBJ1-5, with D possibly TRBD1 on 6 matching bases. CDR3 length: 13 amino acids. Germline CDR1 and CDR2: MDHEN and SYDVKM. Trimming shortened V by 6 bases and J by 5 bases, and 11 bases separated the two germline ends.